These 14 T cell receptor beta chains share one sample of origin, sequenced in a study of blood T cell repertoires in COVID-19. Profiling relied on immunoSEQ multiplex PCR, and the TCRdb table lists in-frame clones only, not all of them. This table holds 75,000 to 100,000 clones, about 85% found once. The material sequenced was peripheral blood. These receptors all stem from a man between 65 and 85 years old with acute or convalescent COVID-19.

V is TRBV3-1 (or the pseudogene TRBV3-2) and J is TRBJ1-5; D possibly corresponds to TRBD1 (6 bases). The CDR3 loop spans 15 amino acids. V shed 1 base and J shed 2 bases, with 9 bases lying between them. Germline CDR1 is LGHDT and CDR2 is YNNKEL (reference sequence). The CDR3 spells CASSQGRQGNQPQHF. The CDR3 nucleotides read TGTGCCAGCAGCCAAGGTCGACAGGGCAATCAGCCCCAGCATTTT.

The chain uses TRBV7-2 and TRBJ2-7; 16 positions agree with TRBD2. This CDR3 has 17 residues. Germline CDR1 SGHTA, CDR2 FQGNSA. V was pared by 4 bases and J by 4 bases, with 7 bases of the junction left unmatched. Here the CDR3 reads CASSSGTSGGAGYEQYF. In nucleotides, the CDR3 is TGTGCCAGCAGCTCTGGGACTAGCGGGGGGGCCGGGTACGAGCAGTACTTC.

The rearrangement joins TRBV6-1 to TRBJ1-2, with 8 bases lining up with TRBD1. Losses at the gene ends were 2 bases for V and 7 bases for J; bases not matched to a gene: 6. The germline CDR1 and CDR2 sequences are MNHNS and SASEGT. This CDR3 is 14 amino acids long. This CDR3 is CASSEQGASSGYTF. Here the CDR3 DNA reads TGTGCCAGCAGTGAACAGGGGGCTTCTAGTGGCTACACCTTC.

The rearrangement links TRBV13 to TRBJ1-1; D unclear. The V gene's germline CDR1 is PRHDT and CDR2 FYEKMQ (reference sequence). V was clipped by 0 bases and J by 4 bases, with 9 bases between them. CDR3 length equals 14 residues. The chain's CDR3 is CASSLGRVATEAFF. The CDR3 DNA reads TGTGCCAGCAGCTTAGGACGGGTCGCCACTGAAGCTTTCTTT.

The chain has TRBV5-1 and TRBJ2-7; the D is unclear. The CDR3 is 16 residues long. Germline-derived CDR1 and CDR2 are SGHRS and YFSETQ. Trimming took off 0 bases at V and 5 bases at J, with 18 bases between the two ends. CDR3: CASSLALGSNPHEQYF. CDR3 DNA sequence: TGCGCCAGCAGCTTGGCCCTGGGTAGCAATCCCCACGAGCAGTACTTC.

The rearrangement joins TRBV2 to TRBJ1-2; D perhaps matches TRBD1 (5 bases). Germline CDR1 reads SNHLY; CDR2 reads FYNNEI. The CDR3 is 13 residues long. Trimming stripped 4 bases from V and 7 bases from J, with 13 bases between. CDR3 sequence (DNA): TGTGCCAGCAGTGGGCTGGGGGGTGCTGGCTACACCTTC. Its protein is CASSGLGGAGYTF.

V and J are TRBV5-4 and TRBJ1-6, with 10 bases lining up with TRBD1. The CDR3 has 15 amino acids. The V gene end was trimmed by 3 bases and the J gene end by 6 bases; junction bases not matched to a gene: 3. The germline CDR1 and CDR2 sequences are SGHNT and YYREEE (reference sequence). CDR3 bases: TGTGCCAGCAGCTCCCGGGACAGGGGTAATTCACCCCTCCACTTT. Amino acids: CASSSRDRGNSPLHF.

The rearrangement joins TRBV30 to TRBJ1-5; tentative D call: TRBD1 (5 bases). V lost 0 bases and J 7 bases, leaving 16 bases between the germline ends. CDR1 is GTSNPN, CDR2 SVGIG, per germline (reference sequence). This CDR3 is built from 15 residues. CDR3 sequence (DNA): TGTGCCTGGAGTGTACCTAGGCGGGGACGGCAGCCCCAGCATTTT. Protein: CAWSVPRRGRQPQHF.

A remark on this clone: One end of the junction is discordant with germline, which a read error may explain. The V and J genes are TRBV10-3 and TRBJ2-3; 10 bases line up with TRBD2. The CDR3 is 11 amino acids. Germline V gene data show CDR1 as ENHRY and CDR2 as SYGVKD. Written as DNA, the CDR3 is TGTGCCATCAGTGAGGGGACTAGCGAGCATTTT. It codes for CAISEGTSEHF.

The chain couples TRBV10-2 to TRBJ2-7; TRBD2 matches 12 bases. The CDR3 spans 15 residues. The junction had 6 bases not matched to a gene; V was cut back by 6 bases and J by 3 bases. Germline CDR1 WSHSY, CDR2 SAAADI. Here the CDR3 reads CASSRGLAGNYEQYF. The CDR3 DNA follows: TGCGCCAGCAGCCGAGGACTAGCGGGGAACTACGAGCAGTACTTC.

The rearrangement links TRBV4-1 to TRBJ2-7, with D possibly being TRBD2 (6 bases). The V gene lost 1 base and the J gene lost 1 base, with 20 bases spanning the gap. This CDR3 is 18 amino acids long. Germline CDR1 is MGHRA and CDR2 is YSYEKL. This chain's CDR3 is CASSQVTTACGESYEQYV. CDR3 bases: TGCGCCAGCAGCCAAGTTACGACAGCATGCGGGGAATCCTACGAGCAGTACGTC.

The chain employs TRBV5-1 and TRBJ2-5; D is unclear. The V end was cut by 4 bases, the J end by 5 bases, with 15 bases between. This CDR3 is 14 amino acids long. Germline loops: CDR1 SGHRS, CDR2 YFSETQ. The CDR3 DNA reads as TGCGCCAGCAGCCTCGATAACGCCAGGGAGACCCAGTACTTC. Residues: CASSLDNARETQYF.

This CDR3 reads CASRQSAGANVLTF. In DNA, the CDR3 is TGCGCCAGCAGACAGAGTGCTGGGGCCAACGTCCTGACTTTC. This chain connects TRBV5-1 to TRBJ2-6, with unresolved D. Germline CDR1 is SGHRS and CDR2 is YFSETQ. The CDR3 contains 14 residues. Trimming left V 5 bases short and J 2 bases short, with 8 bases between.

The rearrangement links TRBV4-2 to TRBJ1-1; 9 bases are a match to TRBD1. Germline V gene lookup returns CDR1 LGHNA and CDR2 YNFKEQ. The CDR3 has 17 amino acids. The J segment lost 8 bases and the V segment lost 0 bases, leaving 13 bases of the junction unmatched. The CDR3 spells CASSQDLGTGKVLEAFF. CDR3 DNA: TGTGCCAGCAGCCAAGATTTGGGGACAGGGAAGGTTCTAGAAGCTTTCTTT.